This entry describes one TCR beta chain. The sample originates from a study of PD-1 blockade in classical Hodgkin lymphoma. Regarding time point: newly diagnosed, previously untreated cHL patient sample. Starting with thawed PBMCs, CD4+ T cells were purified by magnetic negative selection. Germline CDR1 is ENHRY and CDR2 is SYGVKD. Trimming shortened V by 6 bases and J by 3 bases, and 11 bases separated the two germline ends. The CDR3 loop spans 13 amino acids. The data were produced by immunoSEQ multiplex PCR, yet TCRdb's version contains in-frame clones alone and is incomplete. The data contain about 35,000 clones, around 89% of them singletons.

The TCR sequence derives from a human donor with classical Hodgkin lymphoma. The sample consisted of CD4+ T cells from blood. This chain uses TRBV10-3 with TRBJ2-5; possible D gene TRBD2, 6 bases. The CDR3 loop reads CAISSRLEETQYF. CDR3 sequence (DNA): TGTGCCATCAGCTCCAGACTAGAAGAGACCCAGTACTTC.